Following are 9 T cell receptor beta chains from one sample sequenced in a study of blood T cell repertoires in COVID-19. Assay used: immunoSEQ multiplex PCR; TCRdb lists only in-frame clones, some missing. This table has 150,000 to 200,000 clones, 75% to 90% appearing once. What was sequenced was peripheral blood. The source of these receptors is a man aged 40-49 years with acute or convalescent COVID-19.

CDR3 DNA: TGCGCCAGCAGCTTGGTGGACAGAGACACCGGGGAGCTGTTTTTT. Translated, it gives CASSLVDRDTGELFF. The V and J genes are TRBV5-1 and TRBJ2-2, with D possibly TRBD1 on 6 matching bases. The V gene lost 0 bases and the J gene lost 3 bases, with 9 bases spanning the gap. The CDR3 loop spans 15 amino acids. CDR1 SGHRS and CDR2 YFSETQ come from the germline V gene.

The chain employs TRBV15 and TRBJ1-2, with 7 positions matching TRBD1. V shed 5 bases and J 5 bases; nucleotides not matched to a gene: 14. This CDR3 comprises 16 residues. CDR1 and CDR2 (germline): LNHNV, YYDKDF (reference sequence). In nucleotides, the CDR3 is TGTGCCACCAGCTCCGAACTGGACAGGATCAGTTATGGCTACACCTTC. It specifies CATSSELDRISYGYTF. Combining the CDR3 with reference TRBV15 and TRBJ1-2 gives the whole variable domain DAMVIQNPRYQVTQFGKPVTLSCSQTLNHNVMYWYQQKSSQAPKLLFHYYDKDFNNEADTPDNFQSRRPNTSFCFLDIRSPGLGDTAMYLCATSSELDRISYGYTFGSGTRLTVV.

The CDR3 reads CASSLEGGGQPQHF. The CDR3 DNA follows: TGCGCCAGCAGCTTGGAAGGGGGCGGTCAGCCCCAGCATTTT. The chain couples TRBV5-1 to TRBJ1-5, with 7 bases matching TRBD1. The V segment lost 0 bases and the J segment 6 bases; nucleotides outside the gene matches: 3. The CDR3 covers 14 residues. Looked up from germline, CDR1 is SGHRS and CDR2 is YFSETQ.

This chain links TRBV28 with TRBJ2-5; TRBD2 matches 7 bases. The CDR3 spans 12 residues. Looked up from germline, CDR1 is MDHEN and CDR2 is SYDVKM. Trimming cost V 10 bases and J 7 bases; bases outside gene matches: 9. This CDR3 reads CATKGPGGTQYF. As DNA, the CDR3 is TGTGCCACCAAGGGTCCGGGGGGGACCCAGTACTTC. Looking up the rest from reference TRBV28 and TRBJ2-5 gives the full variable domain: DVKVTQSSRYLVKRTGEKVFLECVQDMDHENMFWYRQDPGLGLRLIYFSYDVKMKEKGDIPEGYSVSREKKERFSLILESASTNQTSMYLCATKGPGGTQYFGPGTRLLVL.

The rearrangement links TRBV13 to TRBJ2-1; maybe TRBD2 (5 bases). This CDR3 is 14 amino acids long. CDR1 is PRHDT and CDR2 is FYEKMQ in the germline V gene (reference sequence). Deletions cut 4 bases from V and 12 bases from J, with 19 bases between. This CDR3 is CASSSASSGRRQFF. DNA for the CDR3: TGTGCCAGCAGCTCGGCTAGCTCGGGCCGGCGGCAGTTCTTC.

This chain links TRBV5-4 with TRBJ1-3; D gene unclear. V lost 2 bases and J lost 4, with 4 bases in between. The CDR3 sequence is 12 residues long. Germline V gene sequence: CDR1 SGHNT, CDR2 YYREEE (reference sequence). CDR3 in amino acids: CASSFYGNTIYF. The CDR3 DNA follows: TGTGCCAGCAGCTTCTACGGAAACACCATATATTTT.

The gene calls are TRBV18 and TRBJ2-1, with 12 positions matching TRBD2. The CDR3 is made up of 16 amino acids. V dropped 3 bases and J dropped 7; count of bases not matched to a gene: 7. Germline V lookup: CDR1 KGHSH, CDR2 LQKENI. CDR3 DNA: TGTGCCAGCTCACCGATTCTAGCGGGGGGGCGGAATGAGCAGTTCTTC. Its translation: CASSPILAGGRNEQFF.

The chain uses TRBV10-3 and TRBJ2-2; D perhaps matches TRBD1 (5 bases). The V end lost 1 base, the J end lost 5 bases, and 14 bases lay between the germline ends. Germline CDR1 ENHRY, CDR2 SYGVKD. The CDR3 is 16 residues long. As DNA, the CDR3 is TGTGCCATCAGTGAGTGGGCTGGGGCAACAACCGGGGAGCTGTTTTTT. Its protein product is CAISEWAGATTGELFF.

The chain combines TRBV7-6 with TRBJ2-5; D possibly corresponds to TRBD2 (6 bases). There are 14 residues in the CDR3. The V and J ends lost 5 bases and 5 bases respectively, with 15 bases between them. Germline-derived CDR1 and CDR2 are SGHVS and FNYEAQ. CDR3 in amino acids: CASSLTSWAETQYF. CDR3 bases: TGTGCCAGCAGCCTGACTAGTTGGGCGGAGACCCAGTACTTC.